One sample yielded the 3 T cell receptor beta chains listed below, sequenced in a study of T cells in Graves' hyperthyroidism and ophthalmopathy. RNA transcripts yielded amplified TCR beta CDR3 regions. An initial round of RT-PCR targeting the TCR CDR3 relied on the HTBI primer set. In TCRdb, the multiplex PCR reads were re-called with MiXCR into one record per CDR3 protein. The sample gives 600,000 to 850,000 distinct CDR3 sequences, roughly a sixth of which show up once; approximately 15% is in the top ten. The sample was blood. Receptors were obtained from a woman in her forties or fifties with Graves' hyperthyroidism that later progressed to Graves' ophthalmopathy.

In DNA form, the CDR3 reads TGTGCCAGCAGTTCAGGGGTAAGCCAGCCCCAGCATTTT. This translates into CASSSGVSQPQHF. The chain has TRBV27 and TRBJ1-5; possible D gene TRBD1, 6 bases. CDR3 length: 13 residues. V lost 4 bases to trimming and J lost 7 bases, with 11 bases between them. Germline V gene data show CDR1 as MNHEY and CDR2 as SMNVEV (reference sequence).

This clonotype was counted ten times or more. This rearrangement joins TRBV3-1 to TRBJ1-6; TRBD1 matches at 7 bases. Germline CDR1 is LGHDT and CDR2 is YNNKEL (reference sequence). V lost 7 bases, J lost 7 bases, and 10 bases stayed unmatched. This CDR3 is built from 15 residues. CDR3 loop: CASINGQVGNSPLHF. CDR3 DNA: TGTGCCAGCATCAACGGACAGGTTGGAAATTCACCCCTCCACTTT.

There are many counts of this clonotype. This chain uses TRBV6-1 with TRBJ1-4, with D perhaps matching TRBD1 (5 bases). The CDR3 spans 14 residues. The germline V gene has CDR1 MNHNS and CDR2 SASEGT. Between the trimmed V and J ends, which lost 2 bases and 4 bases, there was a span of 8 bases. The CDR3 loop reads CASSEYGHNEKLFF. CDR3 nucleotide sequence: TGTGCCAGCAGTGAATACGGACATAATGAAAAACTGTTTTTT.